A single sample is the source of the 24 T cell receptor beta chains below, sequenced in a study of shared clonotypes between healthy human individuals. Assay used: immunoSEQ multiplex PCR; TCRdb lists only in-frame clones, some missing. The data hold 150,000 to 200,000 clones, with approximately 95% observed a single time. The sequencing input was naive CD4+ T cells sorted from blood. Regarding subset: CD45RA+ positively selected. All receptors derive from a woman in her twenties or thirties in good health.

On this clone itself: Other DNA sequences in this sample translate to the same CDR3. This chain uses TRBV15 with TRBJ1-6; D is unclear. V was pared by 3 bases and J by 7 bases, with 7 bases between. Germline V gives CDR1 LNHNV, CDR2 YYDKDF (reference sequence). The CDR3 is made up of 13 amino acids. Here the CDR3 reads CATSRDANSPLHF. DNA for the CDR3: TGTGCCACCAGCAGGGACGCCAATTCACCCCTCCACTTT.

The chain has TRBV7-2 and TRBJ2-7; 10 positions agree with TRBD1. Germline V gives CDR1 SGHTA, CDR2 FQGNSA. V shed 6 bases, J shed 4 bases, and the junction held 6 bases outside the gene matches. CDR3 length: 14 residues. The CDR3 sequence: CASSFGTGVYEQYF. CDR3 coding DNA: TGTGCCAGCAGTTTCGGGACAGGGGTTTACGAGCAGTACTTC.

V usage is TRBV28 and J usage is TRBJ1-6; maybe TRBD1 (6 bases). V lost 3 bases and J lost 8, with 14 bases in between. Germline V CDR1 and CDR2: MDHEN, SYDVKM. The CDR3 length is 15 residues. The CDR3 DNA reads TGTGCCAGCAGTTTCCCACAGGGAGTTGATTCACCCCTCCACTTT. Its translation is CASSFPQGVDSPLHF.

The gene calls are TRBV5-1 and TRBJ2-7; TRBD1 agrees at 7 bases. The V and J ends lost 2 bases and 3 bases, in that order; junction bases with no gene match: 14. Germline V gives CDR1 SGHRS, CDR2 YFSETQ. The CDR3 contains 17 residues. The CDR3 protein is CASSLSGQTGISYEQYF. In nucleotides, the CDR3 is TGCGCCAGCAGCTTAAGCGGACAGACAGGGATCAGCTACGAGCAGTACTTC.

The rearrangement joins TRBV6-1 to TRBJ1-5; no clear D gene. CDR3 size: 14 residues. V was shortened by 4 bases and J by 0 bases, with 7 bases between the two germline ends. CDR1 is MNHNS, CDR2 SASEGT, per germline. CDR3 protein: CASSADGSNQPQHF. As DNA, the CDR3 is TGTGCCAGCAGTGCTGACGGTAGCAATCAGCCCCAGCATTTT.

The chain joins TRBV5-1 to TRBJ2-7; D may be TRBD2 (5 bases). The CDR3 runs to 12 residues. CDR1 and CDR2 from the germline V gene are SGHRS and YFSETQ. V shed 2 bases and J shed 3 bases, with 6 bases lying between them. The CDR3 nucleotides read TGCGCCAGCAGCTTTGACTACTACGAGCAGTACTTC. Residues: CASSFDYYEQYF.

The V and J genes are TRBV28 and TRBJ1-4, with D possibly TRBD1 on 5 matching bases. The germline V and J ends were trimmed by 6 bases and 2 bases, with 16 bases remaining between them. CDR1 is MDHEN and CDR2 is SYDVKM in the germline V gene. This CDR3 is built from 16 residues. The CDR3 coding sequence is TGTGCCAGCAGGCCTCGGAGGGGACTCACTAATGAAAAACTGTTTTTT. Its translation is CASRPRRGLTNEKLFF.

The chain links TRBV18 to TRBJ2-1, with 11 bases that match TRBD2. Per the germline V gene, CDR1 is KGHSH and CDR2 is LQKENI. The CDR3 sequence is 16 residues long. V was clipped by 5 bases and J by 3 bases; unmatched bases: 6. DNA of the CDR3: TGTGCCAGCTCATCATCGACTAGCGGGGTCTACAATGAGCAGTTCTTC. The encoded protein is CASSSSTSGVYNEQFF.

J is TRBJ2-1 and V is TRBV18, with D perhaps matching TRBD1 (7 bases). The CDR3 is 17 residues long. Germline-derived CDR1 and CDR2 are KGHSH and LQKENI. V lost 6 bases and J 9 bases, leaving 27 bases between the germline ends. CDR3 sequence (DNA): TGTGCCAGCTCCCCCGAACCGGGCCCCAGGGGGGACATTGAGCAGTTCTTC. It specifies CASSPEPGPRGDIEQFF.

V is TRBV4-1 and J is TRBJ2-3, with TRBD2 matching 13 bases. V gave up 0 bases and J gave up 2 bases; unmatched junction bases: 2. This CDR3 region has 17 residues. The germline V gene has CDR1 MGHRA and CDR2 YSYEKL. CDR3 region: CASSQDGTSGATDTQYF. The CDR3 DNA reads TGCGCCAGCAGCCAAGATGGGACTAGCGGGGCCACAGATACGCAGTATTTT.

The V and J genes are TRBV28 and TRBJ2-7; the match to TRBD1 covers 8 bases. CDR3 length: 15 amino acids. Germline CDR1 is MDHEN and CDR2 is SYDVKM. V lost 5 bases to trimming and J lost 2 bases; unmatched junction nucleotides: 8. DNA for the CDR3: TGTGCCAGCAGTCAAGCCGGGACAGGTCCCTACGAGCAGTACTTC. Protein sequence: CASSQAGTGPYEQYF.

The rearrangement uses TRBV5-1 and TRBJ2-7, with D possibly TRBD1 on 6 matching bases. Looked up from germline, CDR1 is SGHRS and CDR2 is YFSETQ. This CDR3 contains 13 residues. Trimming removed 4 bases from V and 6 bases from J, with 14 bases in between. The CDR3 nucleotides read TGCGCCAGCAGCACAGGGTACACCCCCGAGCAGTACTTC. This sequence encodes CASSTGYTPEQYF.

The CDR3 here is CASSPSRTESSYEQYF. For the CDR3, the DNA is TGTGCCAGTAGTCCCTCCCGGACGGAGAGCTCCTACGAGCAGTACTTC. The gene calls are TRBV19 and TRBJ2-5; no clear D. The J call is uncertain, as TRBJ2-7 better fits the DNA end. This CDR3 contains 16 residues. Looked up from germline, CDR1 is LNHDA and CDR2 is SQIVND (reference sequence).

The chain recombines TRBV4-3 with TRBJ2-7; TRBD2 agrees at 9 bases. CDR3 length: 16 residues. V dropped 0 bases and J dropped 5; count of bases not matched to a gene: 8. Germline values: CDR1 LGHNA, CDR2 YSLEER. CDR3 bases: TGCGCCAGCAGCCAAGATGGGATAGTAGCGGGAGACGAGCAGTACTTC. Protein product: CASSQDGIVAGDEQYF.

The rearrangement uses TRBV19 and TRBJ2-1; 11 bases agree with TRBD2. Looked up from germline, CDR1 is LNHDA and CDR2 is SQIVND (reference sequence). V was pared by 5 bases and J by 5 bases, with 5 bases of the junction left unmatched. This CDR3 is built from 15 residues. The CDR3 DNA reads as TGTGCCAGTAGTCCCGGGACTAGCGGTAACAATGAGCAGTTCTTC. This translates into CASSPGTSGNNEQFF.

The V call is TRBV5-1, the J call TRBJ1-1; 7 bases fit TRBD1. This CDR3 is 14 amino acids long. V shed 2 bases and J 5 bases; nucleotides not matched to a gene: 6. CDR1 and CDR2 (germline): SGHRS, YFSETQ. CDR3 in amino acids: CASSFGTVGTEAFF. In DNA, the CDR3 is TGCGCCAGCAGCTTCGGGACAGTCGGAACTGAAGCTTTCTTT.

The chain uses TRBV28 and TRBJ1-3; D may be TRBD1 (5 bases). Looked up from germline, CDR1 is MDHEN and CDR2 is SYDVKM. V lost 5 bases and J lost 0, with 17 bases in between. CDR3 size: 17 residues. The CDR3 loop is CASSPGVGRYSGNTIYF. The CDR3 nucleotides are TGTGCCAGCAGTCCTGGGGTGGGACGGTACTCTGGAAACACCATATATTTT.

This sequence joins TRBV5-1 and TRBJ1-3; D is unclear. This CDR3 is 16 amino acids long. Germline V gene lookup returns CDR1 SGHRS and CDR2 YFSETQ. V lost 0 bases, J lost 8 bases, and 18 bases lay in between. This chain's CDR3 is CASSLGEADVPDTIYF. In nucleotides, the CDR3 is TGCGCCAGCAGCTTGGGCGAAGCCGACGTGCCGGACACCATATATTTT.

V usage is TRBV2 and J usage is TRBJ1-2, with D perhaps matching TRBD1 (5 bases). There are 12 residues in the CDR3. Germline V gene lookup returns CDR1 SNHLY and CDR2 FYNNEI. Trimming cost V 11 bases and J 4 bases, with 14 bases left between them. CDR3 loop: CAEGRVGYGYTF. CDR3 sequence (DNA): TGTGCCGAGGGGCGGGTGGGCTATGGCTACACCTTC.

The CDR3 sequence is CASSLDSQNTEAFF. CDR3 DNA: TGTGCCAGCAGCCTGGACAGCCAGAACACTGAAGCTTTCTTT. The V and J genes are TRBV5-4 and TRBJ1-1; D is perhaps TRBD1 (6 bases). V lost 4 bases to trimming and J lost 1 base, with 11 bases between them. The CDR3 is 14 amino acids. Germline loops: CDR1 SGHNT, CDR2 YYREEE (reference sequence). The full variable domain, completed using reference TRBV5-4 and TRBJ1-1, is ETGVTQSPTHLIKTRGQQVTLRCSSQSGHNTVSWYQQALGQGPQFIFQYYREEENGRGNFPPRFSGLQFPNYSSELNVNALELDDSALYLCASSLDSQNTEAFFGQGTRLTVV.

V is TRBV5-5 and J is TRBJ2-5; D is ambiguous. The CDR3 totals 14 residues. Germline assignment: CDR1 SGHKS and CDR2 YYEKEE (reference sequence). Trimming shortened V by 1 base and J by 7 bases, and 14 bases separated the two germline ends. The CDR3 nucleotides read TGTGCCAGCAGCTTGCATCCAGCAATGGGGACCCAGTACTTC. Translated, it gives CASSLHPAMGTQYF.

The chain has TRBV19 and TRBJ2-5, with a weak D call TRBD1 (5 bases). The CDR3 covers 13 residues. Between the trimmed V and J ends, which lost 3 bases and 3 bases, there was a span of 8 bases. CDR1 is LNHDA, CDR2 SQIVND, per germline (reference sequence). The CDR3 nucleotides are TGTGCCAGTAGTATGGTAGGGGAAGAGACCCAGTACTTC. As protein: CASSMVGEETQYF.

The chain is built from TRBV6-1 and TRBJ2-5; 7 nucleotides line up with TRBD2. CDR1 and CDR2 from the germline V gene are MNHNS and SASEGT. The CDR3 has 14 amino acids. V shed 5 bases and J 1 base; nucleotides not matched to a gene: 4. CDR3 region: CASSIRTSQETQYF. Written as DNA, the CDR3 is TGTGCCAGCAGTATTAGGACTAGCCAAGAGACCCAGTACTTC.

This sequence joins TRBV2 and TRBJ1-2; D ambiguous. The CDR3 is 17 residues long. Deletions cut 1 base from V and 7 bases from J, with 22 bases between. Germline assignment: CDR1 SNHLY and CDR2 FYNNEI. CDR3 loop: CASSEVGKGVPFRGYTF. CDR3 bases: TGTGCCAGCAGTGAAGTTGGGAAGGGAGTCCCATTTCGTGGCTACACCTTC.